The 6 T cell receptor beta chains given below trace back to one sample, sequenced in a study of blood T cell repertoires in COVID-19. The method was immunoSEQ multiplex PCR; TCRdb's version includes in-frame clones alone and lacks a portion of them. The sample holds over 95,000 clones; about 85% are singletons and the top ten take around 1.5%. Material: peripheral blood. These receptors were collected from a man aged 50 to 60 with acute or convalescent COVID-19.

The V and J genes are TRBV6-6 and TRBJ1-2, with 7 positions matching TRBD1. Germline V gene sequence: CDR1 MNHNY, CDR2 SVGAGI (reference sequence). The CDR3 length is 13 residues. J was trimmed by 6 bases and V by 6 bases; bases with no gene match: 7. This chain's CDR3 is CASRPRQGHGYTF. The CDR3 DNA reads as TGTGCCAGCAGACCGAGACAGGGTCATGGCTACACCTTC.

The rearrangement links TRBV4-1 to TRBJ1-4; D possibly corresponds to TRBD1 (5 bases). The CDR3 has 19 residues. Trimming took off 4 bases at V and 4 bases at J, with 25 bases between the two ends. Germline V gene sequence: CDR1 MGHRA, CDR2 YSYEKL. The CDR3 DNA follows: TGCGCCAGCAGCCCCGAGAGCAGGGCCGCGTCCCCCTATAATGAAAAACTGTTTTTT. Protein: CASSPESRAASPYNEKLFF.

In its sample, this clone was seen a few times. CDR3 amino acids: CASSLLQDTEAFF. The CDR3 DNA is TGTGCCAGCAGCTTGCTACAGGACACTGAAGCTTTCTTT. The chain carries TRBV5-4 and TRBJ1-1; D might be TRBD1 (5 bases). The CDR3 length is 13 residues. V was clipped by 1 base and J by 3 bases, with 7 bases between them. Germline assignment: CDR1 SGHNT and CDR2 YYREEE (reference sequence). The full variable domain, completed using reference TRBV5-4 and TRBJ1-1, is ETGVTQSPTHLIKTRGQQVTLRCSSQSGHNTVSWYQQALGQGPQFIFQYYREEENGRGNFPPRFSGLQFPNYSSELNVNALELDDSALYLCASSLLQDTEAFFGQGTRLTVV.

This chain connects TRBV30 to TRBJ2-7, with D perhaps matching TRBD1 (6 bases). Germline CDR1 and CDR2: GTSNPN and SVGIG (reference sequence). The CDR3 sequence is 12 residues long. With 4 bases removed from V and 6 bases from J, the gap between germline ends came to 13 bases. Here the CDR3 reads CAWTKQGSEQYF. DNA of the CDR3: TGTGCCTGGACTAAACAGGGAAGCGAGCAGTACTTC.

The chain combines TRBV5-5 with TRBJ1-2, with TRBD1 matching over 8 bases. This CDR3 region has 14 residues. Trimming removed 0 bases from V and 10 bases from J; junction bases left unmatched: 8. The germline V gene has CDR1 SGHKS and CDR2 YYEKEE (reference sequence). The CDR3 DNA reads as TGTGCCAGCAGCTTGGGACAGGGGACCCCTTTCTACACCTTC. Amino acids: CASSLGQGTPFYTF.

CDR3 bases: TGTGCCATCAGTGGCGGACAGGGCCCCTCCGAAGCTTTCTTT. Translating it yields CAISGGQGPSEAFF. The chain joins TRBV10-3 to TRBJ1-1; 8 bases align to TRBD1. The J segment lost 8 bases and the V segment lost 4 bases, leaving 9 bases of the junction unmatched. Germline V gives CDR1 ENHRY, CDR2 SYGVKD. CDR3 size: 14 residues.